The 5 T cell receptor beta chains below all came from one sample that was sequenced in a study of blood T cells in healthy people across ages. The second PCR ran about 7 to 12 cycles with a sample-barcoded 5' primer and J-beta primers. TCRdb analysed the 5' RACE reads with MiXCR anew, one entry per CDR3 protein. The data contain roughly 1.5 million distinct CDR3 sequences, less than 45% of them singletons. Sequencing input: blood. The receptors shown here come from a young woman in good health.

Concerning this clonotype itself: This may be a read error, as it is one base from a much larger clone. The V gene is TRBV12-3 or TRBV12-4, the J gene TRBJ2-5; D possibly corresponds to TRBD2 (6 bases). Deletions cut 3 bases from V and 11 bases from J, with 22 bases between. CDR3 length: 15 residues. Here the CDR3 DNA reads TGTGCCAGCAGTTTCGGGGGTGGCGGGCACAATGAGCAGTACTTC. Amino acid sequence: CASSFGGGGHNEQYF.

In this sample, this clonotype turned up once. The gene calls are TRBV7-2 and TRBJ1-2, with D possibly being TRBD1 (6 bases). The germline gives CDR1 SGHTA, CDR2 FQGNSA. V was cut by 5 bases and J by 2 bases, with 12 bases left in between. The CDR3 loop spans 14 amino acids. The DNA for the CDR3 is TGTGCCAGCAGCATGACAGGAGCCAACTATGGCTACACCTTC. Amino acid sequence: CASSMTGANYGYTF.

The chain has TRBV10-3 and TRBJ2-7, with 14 bases that match TRBD2. Germline V gene sequence: CDR1 ENHRY, CDR2 SYGVKD. The CDR3 sequence is 16 residues long. After removal of 6 bases from V and 2 bases from J, the junction contained 6 bases not matched to a gene. The CDR3 DNA is TGTGCCATCAGGAGGACTAGCGGGGGGACTACCTACGAGCAGTACTTC. Its translation: CAIRRTSGGTTYEQYF.

The rearrangement links TRBV12-3 or TRBV12-4 to TRBJ2-5; 9 bases align to TRBD1. The CDR3 totals 16 residues. Trimming at V came to 0 bases and at J to 3 bases, leaving 5 bases not matched to a gene. The CDR3 here is CASSLALRTGEETQYF. For the CDR3, the DNA is TGTGCCAGCAGTTTAGCGCTCAGGACAGGGGAAGAGACCCAGTACTTC.

This clonotype was detected only once. The chain is built from TRBV6-2 or TRBV6-3 and TRBJ1-1; D gene ambiguous. Between the trimmed V and J ends, which lost 5 bases and 5 bases, there was a span of 15 bases. Germline CDR1 MNHEY, CDR2 SVGEGT. The CDR3 spans 14 residues. For the CDR3, the DNA is TGTGCCAGCAGTAACCGACGGGTAAGGACTGAAGCTTTCTTT. Amino acids: CASSNRRVRTEAFF.